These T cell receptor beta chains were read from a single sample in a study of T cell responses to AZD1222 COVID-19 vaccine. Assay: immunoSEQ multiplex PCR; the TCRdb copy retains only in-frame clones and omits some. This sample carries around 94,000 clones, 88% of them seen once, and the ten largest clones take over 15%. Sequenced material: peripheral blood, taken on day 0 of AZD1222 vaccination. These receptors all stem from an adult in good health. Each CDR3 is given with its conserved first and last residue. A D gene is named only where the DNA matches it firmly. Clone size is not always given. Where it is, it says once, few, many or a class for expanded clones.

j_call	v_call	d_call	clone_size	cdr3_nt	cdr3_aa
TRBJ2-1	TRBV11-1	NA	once	TGTGCCAGCAGCTTAGCGGCGGCCGGTGAGCAGTTCTTC	CASSLAAAGEQFF
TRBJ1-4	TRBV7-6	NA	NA	TGTGCCAGCAGCTTAGCGCGAGAAAAACTGTTTTTT	CASSLAREKLFF
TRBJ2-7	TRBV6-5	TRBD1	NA	TGTGCCAGCAGCGAGCCGGGACAGGGGTCCTACGAGCAGTACTTC	CASSEPGQGSYEQYF
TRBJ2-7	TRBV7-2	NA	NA	TGTGCCAGCAGCGCGGGACCCCGCGAGCAGTACTTC	CASSAGPREQYF
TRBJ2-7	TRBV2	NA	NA	TGTGCCAGCAGTGAACAAGGATACGAGCAGTACTTC	CASSEQGYEQYF
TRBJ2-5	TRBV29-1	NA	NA	TGCAGCGTAGGACAGGAGACCCAGTACTTC	CSVGQETQYF
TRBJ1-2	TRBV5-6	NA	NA	TGTGCCAGCAGCCTAGGGACGGACTATGGCTACACCTTC	CASSLGTDYGYTF
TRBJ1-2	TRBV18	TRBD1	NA	TGTGCCAGCTCACCGGTCCCGGGACAGGAAGGCTACACCTTC	CASSPVPGQEGYTF
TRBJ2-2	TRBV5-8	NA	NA	TGTGCCAGCAGCTTATCGGCGGGCACCGGGGAGCTGTTTTTT	CASSLSAGTGELFF
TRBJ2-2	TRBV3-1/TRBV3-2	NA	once	TGTGCCAGCAGCCTTTGGGACGAGGGAAATACCGGGGAGCTGTTTTTT	CASSLWDEGNTGELFF
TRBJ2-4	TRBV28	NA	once	NA	CASSQPFGAGKNIQYF
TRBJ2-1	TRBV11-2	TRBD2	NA	TGTGCCAGCAGCTTACCGGGACTAGCGGGGGGGCCTGAGCAGTTCTTC	CASSLPGLAGGPEQFF
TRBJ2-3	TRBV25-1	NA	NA	TGTGCCAGCAGTGATCCCCCAGGGGGCACAGATACGCAGTATTTT	CASSDPPGGTDTQYF
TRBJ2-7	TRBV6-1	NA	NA	TGTGCCAGCAGTGAGGCCGGAAAATACGAGCAGTACTTC	CASSEAGKYEQYF
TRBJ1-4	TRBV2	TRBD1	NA	TGTGCCAGCATTTATTCAGGGGGGCAGGGTGAAAAACTGTTTTTT	CASIYSGGQGEKLFF
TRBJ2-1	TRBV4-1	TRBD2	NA	TGCGCCAGCAGCCAAAGGACTAGCGGGGGTGTCTCCTACAATGAGCAGTTCTTC	CASSQRTSGGVSYNEQFF
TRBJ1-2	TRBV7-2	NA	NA	TGTGCCAGCAGCTGGCCGGCGGGAGGCTACACCTTC	CASSWPAGGYTF
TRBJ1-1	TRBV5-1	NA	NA	TGCGCCAGCAGCTTGGCTGGGAACACTGAAGCTTTCTTT	CASSLAGNTEAFF
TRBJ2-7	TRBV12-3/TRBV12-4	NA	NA	TGTGCCAGCAGTAACTCCTACGAGCAGTACTTC	CASSNSYEQYF
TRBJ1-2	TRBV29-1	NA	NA	TGCAGCGGAAAGGGGCTGGATGGCTACACCTTC	CSGKGLDGYTF
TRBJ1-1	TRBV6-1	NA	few	TGTGCCAGCAGTGAAAGGGGGAGCACTGAAGCTTTCTTT	CASSERGSTEAFF
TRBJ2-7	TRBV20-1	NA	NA	TGCAGTGCCCCGGGGACCTACGAGCAGTACTTC	CSAPGTYEQYF
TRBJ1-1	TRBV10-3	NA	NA	TGTGCCGCCACCAACGGGGTGGGGGAAACTGAAGCTTTCTTT	CAATNGVGETEAFF
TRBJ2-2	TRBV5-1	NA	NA	TGCGCCAGCAGCAGAGATCCCACTTCGAACACCGGGGAGCTGTTTTTT	CASSRDPTSNTGELFF
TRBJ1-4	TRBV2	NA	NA	TGTGCCAGCAGAGACAGCTTCTCTAATGAAAAACTGTTTTTT	CASRDSFSNEKLFF
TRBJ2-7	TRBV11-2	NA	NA	TGTGCCAGCAGCCCACGACAGGAACAAGGCTACGAGCAGTACTTC	CASSPRQEQGYEQYF
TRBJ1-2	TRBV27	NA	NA	TGTGCCAGCAGCCCCGACAGACAATATGGCTACACCTTC	CASSPDRQYGYTF
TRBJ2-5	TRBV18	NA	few	TGTGCCAGCTCACCCGGACTGCAAAGGGGGGCCCAGTACTTC	CASSPGLQRGAQYF
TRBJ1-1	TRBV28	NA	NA	TGTGCCAGTGCCGGGAGTCTCACTAAGGGCGCTGAAGCTTTCTTT	CASAGSLTKGAEAFF
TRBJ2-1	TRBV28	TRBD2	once	TGTGCCAGCAGTGTACTCGAGACTAGCGGGAGAGCGGGCTCCTACAATGAGCAGTTCTTC	CASSVLETSGRAGSYNEQFF
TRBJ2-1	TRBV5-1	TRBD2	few	TGCGCCAGCAGCTTGGTAGCTAGCGGGGCACGCAATGAGCAGTTCTTC	CASSLVASGARNEQFF
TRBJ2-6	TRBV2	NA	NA	TGTGCCAGCAGAGGCAGTGACAATCTGACTTTC	CASRGSDNLTF
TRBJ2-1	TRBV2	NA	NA	TGTGCCAGCCCAACGGGGGACACCTGGAACAATGAGCAGTTCTTC	CASPTGDTWNNEQFF
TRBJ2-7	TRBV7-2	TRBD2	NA	TGTGCCAGCAGCTTAGGCGGGGGGGCGTACGAGCAGTACTTC	CASSLGGGAYEQYF
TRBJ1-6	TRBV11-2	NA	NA	TGTGCCAGCAGCTCTGGCCGGTATAATTCACCCCTCCACTTT	CASSSGRYNSPLHF
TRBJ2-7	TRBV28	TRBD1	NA	TGTGCCAGCAGTACGCCGGGACAGGGGGCCTACGAGCAGTACTTC	CASSTPGQGAYEQYF
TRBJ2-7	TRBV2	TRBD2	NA	TGTGCCAGTGGGGGGGACTTCTACGAGCAGTACTTC	CASGGDFYEQYF
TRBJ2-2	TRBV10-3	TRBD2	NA	TGTGCCATCAGTGGTAGCGGGAGGGACACCGGGGAGCTGTTTTTT	CAISGSGRDTGELFF
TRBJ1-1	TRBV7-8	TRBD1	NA	TGTGCCAGCAGCCGGACAGGGAACACTGAAGCTTTCTTT	CASSRTGNTEAFF
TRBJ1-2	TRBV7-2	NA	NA	TGTGCCAGCAGCTTAGACCGGGGCGGCTATGGCTACACCTTC	CASSLDRGGYGYTF
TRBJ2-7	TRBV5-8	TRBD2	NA	TGTGCCAGCTCCTGGGCTAGCGGACCATACGAGCAGTACTTC	CASSWASGPYEQYF
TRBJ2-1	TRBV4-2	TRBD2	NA	TGTGCCAGCAGCCAAAATCTAGCGGGAATAGGTTATGAGCAGTTCTTC	CASSQNLAGIGYEQFF
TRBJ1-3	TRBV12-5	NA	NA	TGTGCTAGCACGAGTCCAGGGGCTGGAAACACCATATATTTT	CASTSPGAGNTIYF
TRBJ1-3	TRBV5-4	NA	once	TGTGCCAGCAGCGCCGGGACCCTTGGCTCTGGAAACACCATATATTTT	CASSAGTLGSGNTIYF
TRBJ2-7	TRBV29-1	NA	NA	TGCAGCGTTGTCAGGGCAGACGAGCAGTACTTC	CSVVRADEQYF
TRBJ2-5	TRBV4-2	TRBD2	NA	TGTGCCAGCAGCCAAGAGCCCATAACTAGCGGGAGGGCCGGAGGAGAGACCCAGTACTTC	CASSQEPITSGRAGGETQYF
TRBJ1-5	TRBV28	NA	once	TGTGCCAGCAGGTCAACAGGGTCTCATCAGCCCCAGCATTTT	CASRSTGSHQPQHF
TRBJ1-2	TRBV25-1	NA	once	TGTGCCAGCAGTGCTGGGGCTGGCTACACCTTC	CASSAGAGYTF
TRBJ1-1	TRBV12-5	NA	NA	TGTGCTAGTACCCCCATGAACACTGAAGCTTTCTTT	CASTPMNTEAFF
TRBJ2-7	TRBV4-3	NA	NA	TGCGCCAGCAGTGGGCGGGACAGCGGCTCCTACGAGCAGTACTTC	CASSGRDSGSYEQYF
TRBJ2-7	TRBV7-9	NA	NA	TGTGCCAGCATCCCTGGAGGGTCGATTTCCTACGAGCAGTACTTC	CASIPGGSISYEQYF
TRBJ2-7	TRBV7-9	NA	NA	TGTGCCAGCAGCTTGCGGTACCGCTCCTACGAGCAGTACTTC	CASSLRYRSYEQYF
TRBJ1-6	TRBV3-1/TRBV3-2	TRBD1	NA	TGTGCCAGCAACACGGGGACAGGGGAGAATTCACCCCTCCACTTT	CASNTGTGENSPLHF
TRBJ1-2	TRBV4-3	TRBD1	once	TGCGCCAGCAGCCCGGACAGGGGGGAAGGCTACACCTTC	CASSPDRGEGYTF
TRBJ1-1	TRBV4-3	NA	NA	TGCGCCAGCAGCCAAGAACGGGGACTCTTCATGAACACTGAAGCTTTCTTT	CASSQERGLFMNTEAFF
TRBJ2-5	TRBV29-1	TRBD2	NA	TGCAGCGCCATACTAGCGGGAGGCCAAATCCTCCAAGAGACCCAGTACTTC	CSAILAGGQILQETQYF
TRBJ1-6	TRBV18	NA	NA	TGTGCCAGCTCACCAGGGGCCCTGCCCCTCCACTTT	CASSPGALPLHF
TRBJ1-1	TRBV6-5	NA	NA	TGTGCCAGCAGGGACCCGATGAACACTGAAGCTTTCTTT	CASRDPMNTEAFF
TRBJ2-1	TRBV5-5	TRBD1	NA	TGTGCCAGCAGCAGGACAGGGGGCAAGGGCAATGAGCAGTTCTTC	CASSRTGGKGNEQFF